This T cell receptor beta chain was obtained from a study of T cells in Graves' hyperthyroidism and ophthalmopathy. Points from the study as a whole: The blood repertoire included most of the expanded thyroid clonotypes above 0.001. A median approximately 6.8 months before onset, the model predicted ophthalmopathy.

It was RNA transcripts that yielded the amplified TCR beta CDR3 regions. Primed by the HTBI set, a first-round RT-PCR was run on the TCR CDR3. Via MiXCR, TCRdb re-called the multiplex PCR reads, giving one row per CDR3 protein. The sample comprises about 350,000 distinct CDR3 sequences, over 11% of which are singletons, and 20% to 25% rests with the top ten. Uncontrolled infection, other autoimmune disease, pregnancy or lactation led to exclusion. For the diagnoses, clinical symptoms, serum thyroxine and TRAb, thyroid ultrasound and orbital computed tomography were used. The CDR3 extends over 16 amino acids. V lost 4 bases, J lost 5 bases, and 13 bases stayed unmatched. Germline CDR1 and CDR2: GTSNPN and SVGIG (reference sequence). Notes on this clonotype: What it binds is unknown.

The receptor comes from a woman aged 25 to 39 with Graves' hyperthyroidism. Sample: blood. J is TRBJ2-3 and V is TRBV30, with 9 positions matching TRBD2. CDR3 protein: CAWTSGNPTAVDTQYF. The DNA for the CDR3 is TGTGCCTGGACTAGCGGGAACCCAACCGCCGTAGATACGCAGTATTTT.